This T cell receptor (beta chain) was captured by sequencing in a study of T cell clonality in common variable immunodeficiency (dated by TCRdb to between 2014 and 2017). Results the study describes overall, beyond this receptor: TCRbeta clonality was higher in CVID subjects than in healthy controls (t-test p = 0.018), and the increase was most characteristic of about a third of subjects. CVID TCRbeta sequences reportedly showed fewer deletions and N-nucleotide insertions and lacked highly modified clones with 13 or more V deletions. CVID subjects shared fewer TCRbeta clones with each other than healthy controls did (p < 0.0001). Differences among patients in the CVID cohort limited the correlations between repertoire features and clinical complications. According to the authors, finding the cause of the higher clonality in CVID would require sequencing the repertoires of T cell subpopulations. Even though DNA input was equal, the average per sample came to approximately 74,000 unique sequences for controls compared with about 31,547 for CVID samples.

Most CVID patients and most healthy controls were of Caucasian heritage. From each donor, about 5 to 8 ml of heparinized peripheral whole blood was collected. Genomic DNA from adults with common variable immune deficiency (CVID) and from healthy adult controls was used for sequencing of TCRbeta CDR3 repertoires. There were about 22 healthy adult volunteers in the control group (around twelve female and 10 or so male), ranging in age from about 23 to 75 years, with a mean age of almost 35. Diluted blood was subjected to density centrifugation over Hypaque 1077 or Ficoll-Paque for isolation of peripheral blood mononuclear cells. Genomic DNA was extracted from unsorted mononuclear cells by Qiagen column purification or by a centrifugation-based method. This clone has at least ten counts. No cognate antigen has been identified for it. The CDR3 extends 3 residues past the end of the read, so its final part is completed from the germline J gene.

From cysteine to phenylalanine, the CDR3 is 17 amino acids long. The DNA shown is the part of the CDR3 that was read: 42 bases, in frame from base 1. V is reduced by 7 bases and J by 2 bases, leaving a spacing of 18 bases between them. For sequencing input, CVID and control samples contributed equivalent amounts of genomic DNA. For every sample, a 60 bp segment covering the rearranged TCRbeta CDR3 region was amplified and then sequenced. TCRbeta amplification used the immunoSEQ assay, a bias-corrected multiplex PCR with high-throughput sequencing. The study's processing was this. Every unique nucleotide sequence was considered a clone and was annotated with V, D and J genes, copy number and frequency. Sequences were labeled productive if in frame, and non-productive if out of frame or containing stop codons. As previously described, clonality was computed from Shannon's entropy. Mean CDR3 Kyte-Doolittle hydropathy was derived from the predicted amino acid sequences of productive clones. Using the R hclust function, scaled V gene usage was clustered hierarchically with Manhattan distance and complete linkage. Sharing of clones by CDR3 amino acid sequence was evaluated by resampling 12 repertoires per group over 100 rounds. The repertoires were searched for around 75 published EBV-specific and fewer than 250 published CMV-specific TCRbeta sequences. A couple of CVID samples yielding fewer than 10,000 sequences were excluded from analysis, leaving approximately 40 CVID repertoires. Sourced from immuneACCESS, this table was stored by TCRdb with only in-frame sequences that have V and J called. A share of the clones is absent; for the studies checked, an unresolved V gene accounts for under half, and the remainder has no known explanation. D and trimming come from the DNA, and the V and J calls and clone size come from that table. The table puts about 30,000 clones in this sample, none counted just once. The ten largest clones capture less than 15% of the sample.

The sample consisted of peripheral blood mononuclear cells. Recombination connected TRBV12-3 or TRBV12-4 to TRBJ2-6; the D gene assignment is ambiguous. The TCR was taken from a person aged 18-69 years in good health. CDR3 reads: CASTPARGSPGANVLTF. CDR3 DNA (partial): TGTGCCAGCACCCCCGCCCGCGGATCTCCTGGGGCCAACGTC.